The 21 T cell receptor beta chains listed next were all sequenced from one sample in a study of monozygotic twins with inflammatory bowel disease. TCRdb reprocessed the 5' RACE reads and reports one entry per CDR3 protein, with no DNA. The sample holds 400,000 to 500,000 distinct CDR3 sequences. The material sequenced was blood. The receptors originated from a human donor with ulcerative colitis or Crohn's disease, or a healthy co-twin of an affected twin (not recorded which).

This sequence joins TRBV9 and TRBJ1-1. Per the germline V gene, CDR1 is SGDLS and CDR2 is YYNGEE. The CDR3 sequence is 16 residues long. The CDR3 sequence is CASSRFAGPQGTEAFF.

The V gene is TRBV5-1, the J gene TRBJ1-1; the TCRdb call, TRBD1, lacks DNA for checking. The CDR3 length is 13 residues. Germline values: CDR1 SGHRS, CDR2 YFSETQ. CDR3 in amino acids: CASSLGTGDEAFF.

The chain has TRBV14 and TRBJ1-1; with no DNA, the TCRdb D assignment of TRBD1 cannot be verified. The germline V gene encodes CDR1 SGHDN and CDR2 FVKESK. The length of the CDR3 is 20 residues. CDR3 protein: CASSQIRPLDRGRQTTEAFF.

The chain has TRBV6-4 and TRBJ1-1; TCRdb's D gene call, TRBD1, goes unchecked for lack of DNA. Germline V gene lookup returns CDR1 MRHNA and CDR2 SNTAGT. The length of the CDR3 is 14 residues. CDR3 amino acids: CASSDSPGNTEAFF.

This chain links TRBV20-1 with TRBJ1-2; TCRdb lists TRBD1, though no DNA is available to test this call. This CDR3 is 12 amino acids long. Per germline, CDR1 DFQATT and CDR2 SNEGSKA (reference sequence). The chain's CDR3 is CSASKGAEGYTF.

The chain employs TRBV7-2 and TRBJ1-1; TCRdb gives TRBD1 as the D gene, but with no DNA this cannot be confirmed. Germline values: CDR1 SGHTA, CDR2 FQGNSA. The CDR3 spans 15 residues. CDR3: CASSLLALSNTEAFF.

This sequence joins TRBV2 and TRBJ2-7; TCRdb indicates TRBD1, and absent DNA this call remains unverified. The germline V gene has CDR1 SNHLY and CDR2 FYNNEI. The CDR3 totals 15 residues. The CDR3 is CASREEGRGTYEQYF.

The chain joins TRBV19 to TRBJ2-1; TCRdb's assignment of TRBD1 cannot be checked, as there is no DNA. The CDR3 extends over 14 amino acids. The germline gives CDR1 LNHDA, CDR2 SQIVND (reference sequence). The CDR3 protein is CASSTRQTYNEQFF.

The chain joins TRBV7-6 to TRBJ1-1; the TCRdb call, TRBD1, lacks DNA for checking. The length of the CDR3 is 15 residues. Germline CDR1 is SGHVS and CDR2 is FNYEAQ. The CDR3: CASSQPDRGSTEAFF.

CDR3 loop: CSVEDGPSISYTF. The chain combines TRBV29-1 with TRBJ1-2. The CDR3 length is 13 residues. Germline-derived CDR1 and CDR2 are SQVTM and ANQGSEA.

V is TRBV6-2 or TRBV6-3 and J is TRBJ2-7; TCRdb outputs TRBD2, but without DNA this stays unchecked. The CDR3 spans 16 residues. Germline V gene sequence: CDR1 MNHEY, CDR2 SVGEGT. The CDR3 region is CASSSRTSGLSYEQYF.

This sequence joins TRBV25-1 and TRBJ2-3. CDR3 size: 13 residues. The germline V gene encodes CDR1 MGHDK and CDR2 SYGVNS. Here the CDR3 reads CASSEPDTDTQYF.

The chain uses TRBV24-1 and TRBJ2-3; TCRdb lists TRBD1, though no DNA is available to test this call. CDR3 size: 15 residues. The germline V gene has CDR1 KGHDR and CDR2 SFDVKD. This CDR3 is CATSDFREMEDTQYF.

V usage is TRBV11-3 and J usage is TRBJ2-1; lacking DNA, the TRBD1 call made by TCRdb goes unchecked. Per germline, CDR1 SGHNT and CDR2 YENEEA. The CDR3 totals 14 residues. CDR3 protein: CASSFGGSTDEQFF.

The chain joins TRBV28 to TRBJ2-5. Per germline, CDR1 MDHEN and CDR2 SYDVKM. This CDR3 region has 12 residues. CDR3 region: CASTQSTETQYF.

The rearrangement uses TRBV5-6 and TRBJ1-2; TCRdb lists TRBD1, though no DNA is available to test this call. The germline gives CDR1 SGHDT, CDR2 YYEEEE. This CDR3 is built from 14 residues. This chain's CDR3 is CASSLGGRYMRYTF.

The J gene is TRBJ2-5, the V gene TRBV29-1; TCRdb picks TRBD1, but there is no DNA to check that call. This CDR3 contains 14 residues. Germline V gene lookup returns CDR1 SQVTM and CDR2 ANQGSEA. CDR3 in amino acids: CSVDGRSTGETQYF. The variable domain in full, completed from reference TRBV29-1 and TRBJ2-5, reads SAVISQKPSRDICQRGTSLTIQCQVDSQVTMMFWYRQQPGQSLTLIATANQGSEATYESGFVIDKFPISRPNLTFSTLTVSNMSPEDSSIYLCSVDGRSTGETQYFGPGTRLLVL.

The genes are TRBV27 and TRBJ2-1; the TCRdb D gene call, TRBD1, has no DNA to confirm it. This CDR3 has 14 amino acids. Germline CDR1 is MNHEY and CDR2 is SMNVEV (reference sequence). This CDR3 is CASSPRRIGDEQFF.

The chain carries TRBV11-1 and TRBJ2-4; TCRdb reports TRBD2, a call that lacks DNA to check it against. The CDR3 length is 23 residues. The V gene's germline CDR1 is SGHAT and CDR2 FQDESV (reference sequence). The CDR3 sequence: CASSLASKADTTEGTRTKNIQYF.

V and J are TRBV24-1 and TRBJ2-7; the TCRdb call, TRBD2, lacks DNA for checking. The germline V gene has CDR1 KGHDR and CDR2 SFDVKD. The CDR3 is 17 residues long. This CDR3 is CATNPSKSVVVTIEQYF.

V and J are TRBV7-9 and TRBJ1-2; TCRdb selects TRBD1, and the lack of DNA leaves this call unchecked. Germline CDR1 SEHNR, CDR2 FQNEAQ (reference sequence). The CDR3 is 15 residues long. The CDR3 loop is CASSSDRGAASGYTF.